A selection of T cell receptor beta chains follows, all from one sample in a study of Ad26.COV2.S vaccination and SARS-CoV-2 variants. Repertoires were generated with immunoSEQ multiplex PCR, while TCRdb's copy carries only in-frame clones and drops some. The sample comprises 350,000 to 450,000 clones, 80% to 90% of which are singletons, and just under 7.5% rests with the top ten. Sequencing was performed on peripheral blood, taken in a trial of Ad26.COV2.S vaccine versus placebo. These receptors were obtained from a person between 18 and 59 years old who received the Ad26.COV2.S COVID-19 vaccine or a placebo. Both conserved end residues are part of each CDR3. D genes are given only for firm matches. The size entry is marked missing in some rows and otherwise reads once, few, many or a size class.

CASSLDFGQGGTEAFF	TGTGCCAGCAGCTTAGACTTCGGACAGGGAGGCACTGAAGCTTTCTTT	TRBD1	TRBV7-6	NA	TRBJ1-1
CASSFRDRGSYEQYF	TGCGCCAGCAGCTTCCGGGACAGGGGAAGCTACGAGCAGTACTTC	TRBD1	TRBV5-1	once	TRBJ2-7
CASKRAGAGETQYF	TGTGCCAGCAAAAGAGCGGGGGCGGGGGAGACCCAGTACTTC	TRBD2	TRBV3-1/TRBV3-2	NA	TRBJ2-5
CASSKGTTRGTNEKLFF	TGCGCCAGCAGCAAAGGGACAACCAGAGGGACTAATGAAAAACTGTTTTTT	NA	TRBV5-1	NA	TRBJ1-4
CASSLLSAGPTYEQYF	TGTGCCAGCAGCTTATTGTCGGCAGGCCCTACCTACGAGCAGTACTTC	NA	TRBV7-8	NA	TRBJ2-7
CASVGLAGTYNEQFF	TGTGCCAGTGTGGGGCTAGCGGGGACCTACAATGAGCAGTTCTTC	TRBD2	TRBV19	NA	TRBJ2-1
CASSTDRGWVNTEAFF	TGTGCCAGCAGCACCGACAGGGGTTGGGTAAACACTGAAGCTTTCTTT	TRBD1	TRBV7-8	NA	TRBJ1-1
CASSLGGSRQTPYEQYF	TGTGCCAGCAGCTTAGGGGGCTCGAGACAAACCCCCTACGAGCAGTACTTC	NA	TRBV7-9	NA	TRBJ2-7
CASSFKGGNTGELFF	TGTGCCAGCAGCTTTAAAGGCGGTAACACCGGGGAGCTGTTTTTT	NA	TRBV11-3	NA	TRBJ2-2
CASGGLAADTGELFF	TGCGCCAGCGGGGGACTAGCGGCCGACACCGGGGAGCTGTTTTTT	TRBD2	TRBV5-1	NA	TRBJ2-2
CASSIDRSNQPQHF	TGCGCCAGCAGTATTGACAGGAGCAATCAGCCCCAGCATTTT	NA	TRBV10-2	NA	TRBJ1-5
CASSPTQGTGELFF	TGTGCCAGCAGTCCAACCCAGGGCACCGGGGAGCTGTTTTTT	NA	TRBV2	NA	TRBJ2-2
CASSLGGRSAGELFF	TGCGCCAGCAGCTTGGGCGGCCGGTCGGCTGGGGAGCTGTTTTTT	NA	TRBV5-1	NA	TRBJ2-2
CASSSGDRAFGGYTF	TGCGCCAGCAGCTCGGGGGACAGGGCTTTTGGTGGCTACACCTTC	TRBD1	TRBV5-1	NA	TRBJ1-2
CASSWDFLNEQFF	TGTGCCAGCAGTTGGGACTTCCTCAATGAGCAGTTCTTC	NA	TRBV6-5	NA	TRBJ2-1
CASTWGAGENTEAFF	TGCGCCAGCACCTGGGGGGCAGGGGAGAACACTGAAGCTTTCTTT	NA	TRBV5-1	NA	TRBJ1-1
CASSLLTGGVDTQYF	TGTGCCAGCAGCTTATTAACAGGGGGAGTAGATACGCAGTATTTT	TRBD1	TRBV7-9	NA	TRBJ2-3
CASSLILSGRRTGELFF	TGTGCCAGCAGCCTTATTTTGAGCGGGAGACGGACCGGGGAGCTGTTTTTT	TRBD2	TRBV5-5	NA	TRBJ2-2
CASSSGLAGGRQETQYF	TGCGCCAGCAGCTCCGGACTAGCGGGGGGACGGCAAGAGACCCAGTACTTC	TRBD2	TRBV5-1	once	TRBJ2-5
CASGTSGGNPYNEQFF	TGCGCCAGCGGCACTAGCGGGGGGAATCCCTACAATGAGCAGTTCTTC	TRBD2	TRBV5-1	NA	TRBJ2-1
CASTFGVTQYF	TGTGCCAGCACCTTTGGGGTGACCCAGTACTTC	NA	TRBV27	NA	TRBJ2-5
CASPTRSWSGGYTYNEQFF	TGTGCCAGCCCTACCCGCAGTTGGAGCGGGGGGTATACCTACAATGAGCAGTTCTTC	TRBD2	TRBV13	once	TRBJ2-1
CASSVGAWDRDHGYTF	TGTGCCAGCAGCGTAGGTGCTTGGGACAGGGACCATGGCTACACCTTC	TRBD1	TRBV9	NA	TRBJ1-2
CASSFGYGNRPTIGEQFF	TGTGCCAGCAGCTTCGGTTATGGCAATCGGCCCACAATAGGTGAGCAGTTCTTC	NA	TRBV5-6	NA	TRBJ2-1
CASRAGQVDQPQHF	TGTGCCAGCAGGGCGGGACAGGTAGACCAGCCCCAGCATTTT	TRBD1	TRBV6-5	NA	TRBJ1-5
CASSDRGNQPQHF	TGTGCCAGCAGCGACAGGGGCAATCAGCCCCAGCATTTT	TRBD1	TRBV27	NA	TRBJ1-5
CSVVGSGGDYGYTF	TGCAGCGTTGTGGGGTCAGGGGGCGACTATGGCTACACCTTC	TRBD1	TRBV29-1	NA	TRBJ1-2
CASSAGTSVWELFF	TGTGCCAGCAGCGCCGGGACTAGTGTCTGGGAGCTGTTTTTT	TRBD2	TRBV9	NA	TRBJ2-2
CASSPTRGSYEQYF	TGTGCCAGTAGCCCTACCCGGGGGTCCTACGAGCAGTACTTC	NA	TRBV19	NA	TRBJ2-7
CASSSSTQSSYNEQFF	TGTGCCAGCAGCTCCTCGACCCAGAGCTCCTACAATGAGCAGTTCTTC	NA	TRBV7-9	NA	TRBJ2-1
CASSFSGGAETQYF	TGTGCCAGCAGCTTTAGCGGGGGGGCCGAGACCCAGTACTTC	TRBD2	TRBV7-9	NA	TRBJ2-5
CASSLFVGEQFF	TGTGCCAGCAGCCTCTTCGTAGGTGAGCAGTTCTTC	NA	TRBV3-1/TRBV3-2	NA	TRBJ2-1
CASSDGQGNSPLHF	TGTGCCAGCAGCGACGGACAGGGGAATTCACCCCTCCACTTT	TRBD1	TRBV9	few	TRBJ1-6
CASSLIWREGYNEQFF	TGTGCCAGCAGCTTGATCTGGCGGGAGGGGTACAATGAGCAGTTCTTC	TRBD2	TRBV5-5	NA	TRBJ2-1
CASSLRPMGYEQYF	TGTGCCAGCAGCTTACGCCCCATGGGCTACGAGCAGTACTTC	NA	TRBV7-6	few	TRBJ2-7
CASSYNRAAYEQYF	TGTGCCAGCAGTTACAACAGGGCTGCCTACGAGCAGTACTTC	NA	TRBV6-2/TRBV6-3	few	TRBJ2-7
CASSKPPSGRAEDNEQFF	TGTGCCAGCAGCAAACCTCCTAGCGGGAGGGCCGAGGACAATGAGCAGTTCTTC	NA	TRBV21-1	many	TRBJ2-1
CASSPGLAGAKYF	TGTGCCAGCAGCCCCGGACTAGCGGGTGCCAAGTATTTT	TRBD2	TRBV9	NA	TRBJ2-3
CASGAAGGKETQYF	TGTGCCAGTGGGGCGGCAGGGGGTAAGGAGACCCAGTACTTC	TRBD1	TRBV19	NA	TRBJ2-5
CASSSSGTVNEKLFF	TGTGCCAGCAGCTCCTCCGGTACCGTTAATGAAAAACTGTTTTTT	NA	TRBV7-8	NA	TRBJ1-4
CASSNRTSGNNEQFF	TGTGCCAGCAGTAATCGGACTAGCGGGAACAATGAGCAGTTCTTC	TRBD2	TRBV6-5	NA	TRBJ2-1
CASGSSYEQYF	TGTGCCAGTGGTAGCTCCTACGAGCAGTACTTC	NA	TRBV19	NA	TRBJ2-7
CATSSARGGSNEKLFF	TGTGCCACCAGCAGCGCTAGAGGAGGATCTAATGAAAAACTGTTTTTT	NA	TRBV15	NA	TRBJ1-4
CASRGKTSGANVLTF	TGTGCCAGTAGGGGCAAAACCTCTGGGGCCAACGTCCTGACTTTC	NA	TRBV19	NA	TRBJ2-6